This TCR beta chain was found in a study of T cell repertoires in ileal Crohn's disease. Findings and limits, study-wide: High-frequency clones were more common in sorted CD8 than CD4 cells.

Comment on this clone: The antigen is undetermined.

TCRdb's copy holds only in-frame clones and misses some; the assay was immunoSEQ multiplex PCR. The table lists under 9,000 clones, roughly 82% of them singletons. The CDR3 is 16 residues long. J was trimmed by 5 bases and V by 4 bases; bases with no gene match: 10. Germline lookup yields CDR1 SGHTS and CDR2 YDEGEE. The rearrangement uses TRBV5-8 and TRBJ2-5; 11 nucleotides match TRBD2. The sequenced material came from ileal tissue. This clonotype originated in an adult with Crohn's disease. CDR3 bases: TGTGCCAGCAGCCGTGGCTCGACTAGCGGGAAGGAGACCCAGTACTTC. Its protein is CASSRGSTSGKETQYF.